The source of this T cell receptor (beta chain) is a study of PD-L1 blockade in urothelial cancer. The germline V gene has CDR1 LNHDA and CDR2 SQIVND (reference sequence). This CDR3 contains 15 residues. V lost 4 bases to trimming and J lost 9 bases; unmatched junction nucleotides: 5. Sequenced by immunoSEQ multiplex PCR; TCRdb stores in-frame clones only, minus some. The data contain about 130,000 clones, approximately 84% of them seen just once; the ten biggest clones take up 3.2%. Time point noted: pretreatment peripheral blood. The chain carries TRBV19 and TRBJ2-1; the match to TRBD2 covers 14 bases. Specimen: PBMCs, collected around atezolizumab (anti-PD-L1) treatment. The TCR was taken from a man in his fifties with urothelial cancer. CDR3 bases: TGTGCCAGTAGTAGGGGACTAGCGGGAGTCGGTGAGCAGTTCTTC. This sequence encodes CASSRGLAGVGEQFF.